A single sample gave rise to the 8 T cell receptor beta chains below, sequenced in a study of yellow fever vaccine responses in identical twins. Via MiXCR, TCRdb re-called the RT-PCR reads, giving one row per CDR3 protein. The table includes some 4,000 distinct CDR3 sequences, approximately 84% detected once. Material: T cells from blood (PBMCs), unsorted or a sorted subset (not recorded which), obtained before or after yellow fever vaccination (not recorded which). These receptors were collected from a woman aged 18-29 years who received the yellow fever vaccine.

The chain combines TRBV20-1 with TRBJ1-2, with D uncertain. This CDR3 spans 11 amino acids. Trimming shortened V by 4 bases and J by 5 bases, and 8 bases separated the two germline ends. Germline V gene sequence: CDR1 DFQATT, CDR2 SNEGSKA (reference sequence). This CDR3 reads CSAKQFYGYTF. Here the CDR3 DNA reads TGCAGTGCTAAACAGTTTTATGGCTACACCTTC.

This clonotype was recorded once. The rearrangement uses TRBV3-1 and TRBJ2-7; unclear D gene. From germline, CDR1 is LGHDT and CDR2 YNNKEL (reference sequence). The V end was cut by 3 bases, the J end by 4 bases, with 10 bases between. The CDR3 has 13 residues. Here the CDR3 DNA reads TGTGCCAGCAGCCAGGGTGGCTATTACGAGCAGTACTTC. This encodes CASSQGGYYEQYF.

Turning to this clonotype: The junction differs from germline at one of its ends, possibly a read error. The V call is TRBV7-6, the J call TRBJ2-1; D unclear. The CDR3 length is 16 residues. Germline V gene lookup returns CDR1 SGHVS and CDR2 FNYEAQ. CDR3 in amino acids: CASSLGLGNPYNEQFF. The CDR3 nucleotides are TGTGCTAGCAGCTTAGGGTTAGGGAACCCCTACAATGAGCAGTTCTTC. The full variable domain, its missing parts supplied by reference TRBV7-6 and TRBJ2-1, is GAGVSQSPRYKVTKRGQDVALRCDPISGHVSLYWYRQALGQGPEFLTYFNYEAQQDKSGLPNDRFSAERPEGSISTLTIQRTEQRDSAMYRCASSLGLGNPYNEQFFGPGTRLTVL.

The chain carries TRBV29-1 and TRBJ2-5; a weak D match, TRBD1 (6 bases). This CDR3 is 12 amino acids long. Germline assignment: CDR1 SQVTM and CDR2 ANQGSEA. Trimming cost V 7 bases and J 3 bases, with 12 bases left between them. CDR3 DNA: TGCAGCGGGGAACAGGGTGAAGAGACCCAGTACTTC. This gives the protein CSGEQGEETQYF.

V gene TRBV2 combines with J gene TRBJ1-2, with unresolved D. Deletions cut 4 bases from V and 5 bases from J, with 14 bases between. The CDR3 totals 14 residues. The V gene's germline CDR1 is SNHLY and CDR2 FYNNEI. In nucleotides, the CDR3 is TGTGCCAGCAGTGTTGACCTCCTAGGGTATGGCTACACCTTC. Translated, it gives CASSVDLLGYGYTF.

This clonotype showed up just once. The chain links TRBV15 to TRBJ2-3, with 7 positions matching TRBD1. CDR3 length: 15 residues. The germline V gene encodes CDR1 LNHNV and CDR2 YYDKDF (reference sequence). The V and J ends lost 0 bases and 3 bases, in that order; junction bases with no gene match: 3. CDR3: CATSREAGGTDTQYF. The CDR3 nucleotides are TGTGCCACCAGCAGAGAAGCAGGGGGTACAGATACGCAGTATTTT.

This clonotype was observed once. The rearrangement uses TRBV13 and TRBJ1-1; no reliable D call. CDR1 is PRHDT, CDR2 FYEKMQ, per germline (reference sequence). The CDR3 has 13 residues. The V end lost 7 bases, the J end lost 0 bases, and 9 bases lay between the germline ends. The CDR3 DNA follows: TGTGCCAGCACGCAAAATATGAACACTGAAGCTTTCTTT. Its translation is CASTQNMNTEAFF.

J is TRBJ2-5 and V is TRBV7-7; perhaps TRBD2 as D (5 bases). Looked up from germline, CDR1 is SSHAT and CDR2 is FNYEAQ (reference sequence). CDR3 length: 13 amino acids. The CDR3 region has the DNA TGTGCTAGCGCGAATTCTTTCCAAGAGACCCAGTACTTC. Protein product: CASANSFQETQYF. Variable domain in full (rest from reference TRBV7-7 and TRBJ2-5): GAGVSQSPRYKVTKRGQDVTLRCDPISSHATLYWYQQALGQGPEFLTYFNYEAQPDKSGLPSDRFSAERPEGSISTLTIQRTEQRDSAMYRCASANSFQETQYFGPGTRLLVL.